The clone carrying this TCR beta chain showed up many times. The antigen is unknown. This sample was included in a study of molecular identifiers for immune sequencing clone quantification. The CDR3 covers 15 residues. The V end lost 4 bases, the J end lost 0 bases, and 12 bases lay between the germline ends. Germline loops: CDR1 SGHNT, CDR2 YENEEA. TCRdb analysed the PCR reads with MiXCR anew, one entry per CDR3 protein. The table records more than 85,000 distinct CDR3 sequences, 35% of them present only once. Points from the study as a whole: Spiked TCR RNA from one Jurkat cell reportedly showed up when mixed among more than 900,000 naive cells.

The V call is TRBV11-3, the J call TRBJ2-5; D not certain. The TCR originated in a human donor in good health. Some libraries in this study had Jurkat cell RNA spiked in. The sample consisted of naive CD8+ T cells from blood, with Jurkat cell RNA spiked in. Indicated subset: FACS-sorted CD8+CD4-CCR7+CD45RA+ naive T cells. As DNA, the CDR3 is TGTGCCAGCAGCTCCAAATTTGAGTACCAAGAGACCCAGTACTTC. Amino acids: CASSSKFEYQETQYF.